This record covers a single T cell receptor (beta chain). This sample is part of a study of blood T cell repertoires in COVID-19. Germline CDR1 SGHDT, CDR2 YYEEEE. The CDR3 has 15 amino acids. Trimming removed 0 bases from V and 8 bases from J; junction bases left unmatched: 8. TCRdb's copy holds only in-frame clones and misses some; the assay was immunoSEQ multiplex PCR. Here the sample spans roughly 240,000 clones, around four fifths being singletons. It was within 2 weeks before study entry that exposed participants met a COVID-19 case. Input material: PBMCs or T cells enriched from blood (not recorded which). The source is a woman aged 40 to 50 who had been exposed to COVID-19. The chain is built from TRBV5-6 and TRBJ1-2, with 9 nucleotides matching TRBD1. The CDR3 loop reads CASSLELDRGGGYTF. Here the CDR3 DNA reads TGTGCCAGCAGCTTGGAGCTGGACAGGGGAGGCGGCTACACCTTC.